The clone carrying this T cell receptor (beta chain) was recorded once. Its cognate antigen is unknown. This entry belongs to a study of cytomegalovirus exposure and HLA in healthy donors. Regarding the study as a whole: Among the sequence variants, a highly shared cluster was likely an artifact of sequencing.

It was with 60 Vbeta and 13 Jbeta primers that the PCR ran. Measured with immunoSEQ multiplex PCR; TCRdb has only the in-frame clones, and not every one. The sample has around 140,000 clones; over 65% are singletons. Germline CDR1 KGHSH, CDR2 LQKENI. The CDR3 has 15 residues. The ends were cut back, 3 bases at V and 1 base at J, with 11 bases in the middle. Despite likely unrecorded immune exposures, the donors were nominally healthy at the time of sampling. Material: PBMCs. This TCR was recovered from a male donor in good health and CMV-seronegative. V is TRBV18 and J is TRBJ2-3; weak D call: TRBD2 (7 bases). The CDR3 DNA reads TGTGCCAGCTCACCTCTAGGGGGGGGCACAGATACGCAGTATTTT. Its protein is CASSPLGGGTDTQYF.